The 24 T cell receptor beta chains below come from one sample, sequenced in a study of T cells in Graves' hyperthyroidism and ophthalmopathy. RNA transcripts were the template for amplifying TCR beta CDR3 regions. TCR CDR3 regions were first amplified by RT-PCR with HTBI primers. TCRdb passed the multiplex PCR reads through MiXCR, listing each CDR3 protein once. Of hundreds of thousands of distinct CDR3 sequences in the sample, 16% are singletons; the top ten hold approximately 20%. Sequencing was done on a sample of blood. Receptors originate from a woman between 18 and 30 years old with Graves' hyperthyroidism.

The chain employs TRBV7-7 and TRBJ2-1; 7 bases are shared with TRBD1. Trimming took 2 bases from V and 6 from J; bases not matched to a gene: 4. This CDR3 has 14 amino acids. Germline CDR1 is SSHAT and CDR2 is FNYEAQ (reference sequence). In DNA, the CDR3 is TGTGCCAGCAGCTTAACGCCAGGGGGCAATGAGCAGTTCTTC. Protein product: CASSLTPGGNEQFF.

This clonotype was counted at least ten times. The V gene is TRBV2, the J gene TRBJ2-5; 13 bases are a match to TRBD2. Germline-derived CDR1 and CDR2 are SNHLY and FYNNEI. With V trimmed by 5 bases and J by 6 bases, 3 bases remained unmatched. This CDR3 is built from 14 residues. This CDR3 is CASSRTSGRKTQYF. The CDR3 coding sequence is TGTGCCAGCAGTAGGACTAGCGGGAGAAAGACCCAGTACTTC. Full variable domain (remainder filled in from reference TRBV2 and TRBJ2-5): EPEVTQTPSHQVTQMGQEVILRCVPISNHLYFYWYRQILGQKVEFLVSFYNNEISEKSEIFDDQFSVERPDGSNFTLKIRSTKLEDSAMYFCASSRTSGRKTQYFGPGTRLLVL.

V is TRBV20-1 and J is TRBJ2-5, with D possibly matching TRBD2 (5 bases). CDR1 is DFQATT and CDR2 is SNEGSKA in the germline V gene (reference sequence). V was clipped by 5 bases and J by 5 bases, with 15 bases between them. The CDR3 runs to 13 residues. The CDR3 reads CSARAPGMETQYF. CDR3 DNA sequence: TGCAGTGCTCGGGCCCCGGGGATGGAGACCCAGTACTTC.

This clonotype was observed a few times. V and J are TRBV6-2 or TRBV6-3 and TRBJ1-1; D may be TRBD1 (6 bases). The germline V gene has CDR1 MNHEY and CDR2 SVGEGT. The CDR3 runs to 18 residues. Trimming pared 6 bases from V and 4 bases from J, leaving 27 bases between. The CDR3 DNA reads as TGTGCCAGCAGCCCTGACCTAAGGACAGCCCGAAGGAGCACTGAAGCTTTCTTT. This sequence encodes CASSPDLRTARRSTEAFF.

This clonotype was picked up many times. The chain carries TRBV7-3 and TRBJ2-5, with D possibly called TRBD1 or TRBD2 (6 bases each). This CDR3 is 15 amino acids long. V was clipped by 0 bases and J by 5 bases, with 13 bases between them. Germline V lookup: CDR1 SGHTA, CDR2 FQGTGA. This CDR3 reads CASSLTEGVGETQYF. The CDR3 region has the DNA TGTGCCAGCAGCTTAACGGAGGGGGTTGGTGAGACCCAGTACTTC.

This chain uses TRBV11-2 with TRBJ2-3; a possible D gene is TRBD1 (6 bases). The CDR3 loop spans 15 amino acids. Germline V CDR1 and CDR2: SGHAT, FQNNGV. Trimming pared 5 bases from V and 0 bases from J, leaving 12 bases between. The DNA of the CDR3 is TGTGCCAGCAGCCTACAGGGATCTAGCACAGATACGCAGTATTTT. This gives the protein CASSLQGSSTDTQYF.

This clonotype appeared a few times. The chain recombines TRBV20-1 with TRBJ2-2; D ambiguous. Germline V gene lookup returns CDR1 DFQATT and CDR2 SNEGSKA (reference sequence). The CDR3 is 16 amino acids. Trimming removed 5 bases at V and 1 base at J, with 17 bases between. The CDR3 nucleotides are TGCAGTGCTTACCCCCCGGGCAGGCTGAACACCGGGGAGCTGTTTTTT. Translating gives CSAYPPGRLNTGELFF.

This clonotype was counted at least ten times. The chain has TRBV2 and TRBJ1-3, with 8 bases identical to TRBD1. Germline CDR1 SNHLY, CDR2 FYNNEI. V gave up 5 bases and J gave up 0 bases; unmatched junction bases: 9. The CDR3 runs to 17 residues. DNA of the CDR3: TGTGCCAGCAGTAGCCGGACAGGGATTAGCTCTGGAAACACCATATATTTT. Amino acid sequence: CASSSRTGISSGNTIYF.

This clonotype was detected ten times or more. This rearrangement joins TRBV11-2 to TRBJ2-1, with D hard to call. The germline V gene encodes CDR1 SGHAT and CDR2 FQNNGV. CDR3 length equals 12 residues. Trimming stripped 5 bases from V and 4 bases from J, with 6 bases between. The CDR3, as DNA: TGTGCCAGCAGCCCCGGGTACAATGAGCAGTTCTTC. Its translation: CASSPGYNEQFF. Filled out from reference TRBV11-2 and TRBJ2-1, the complete variable domain reads EAGVAQSPRYKIIEKRQSVAFWCNPISGHATLYWYQQILGQGPKLLIQFQNNGVVDDSQLPKDRFSAERLKGVDSTLKIQPAKLEDSAVYLCASSPGYNEQFFGPGTRLTVL.

The sample holds a few counts of this clonotype. The CDR3 is CASRKVPLTDTQYF. CDR3 in DNA: TGTGCCAGCAGGAAAGTCCCGCTCACAGATACGCAGTATTTT. The chain is built from TRBV6-1 and TRBJ2-3; no reliable D call. The CDR3 has 14 amino acids. Trimming took off 6 bases at V and 2 bases at J, with 12 bases between the two ends. CDR1 is MNHNS, CDR2 SASEGT, per germline.

On this clonotype: This may stem from a read error, because a much larger clone lies one nucleotide away. The CDR3 end shows no conserved phenylalanine or tryptophan, and so a read error is likely. The chain couples TRBV12-3 or TRBV12-4 to TRBJ2-1, with D perhaps matching TRBD2 (6 bases). CDR3 length equals 15 residues. V was shortened by 6 bases and J by 2 bases, with 14 bases between the two germline ends. The CDR3 DNA reads TGTGCCAGCAGGAACCGGGACTCGCCCTACAATGAGCAGTTCCTC. The encoded protein is CASRNRDSPYNEQFL.

This clonotype was seen a few times. The chain combines TRBV11-2 with TRBJ2-7; TRBD1 might be the D (8 bases). Between the trimmed V and J ends, which lost 5 bases and 3 bases, there was a span of 14 bases. Germline V gives CDR1 SGHAT, CDR2 FQNNGV. CDR3 size: 14 residues. CDR3 sequence: CASSGGDRFYEQYF. The DNA for the CDR3 is TGTGCCAGCAGCGGGGGGGACAGGTTCTACGAGCAGTACTTC.

About this clonotype itself: The junction shows a germline mismatch at one end, possibly a read error. The chain employs TRBV9 and TRBJ2-1, with 7 bases lining up with TRBD1. Per the germline V gene, CDR1 is SGDLS and CDR2 is YYNGEE. The length of the CDR3 is 17 residues. The CDR3 sequence: CASSAPGQLSSYNVQFF. The CDR3 DNA follows: TGTGCCAGCAGCGCTCCGGGACAGCTAAGCTCCTACAATGTGCAGTTCTTC.

This clonotype occurred a few times. CDR3 coding DNA: TGTGCCAGCAGCTCCATTGGAGGCTATGGCTACACCTTC. Amino acid sequence: CASSSIGGYGYTF. This chain connects TRBV7-2 to TRBJ1-2; D gene uncertain. From germline, CDR1 is SGHTA and CDR2 FQGNSA. Trimming stripped 4 bases from V and 4 bases from J, with 10 bases between. The CDR3 is 13 amino acids.

The genes are TRBV6-2 or TRBV6-3 and TRBJ1-1; D is ambiguous. The CDR3 has 13 residues. V lost 4 bases and J 2 bases, leaving 8 bases between the germline ends. Germline CDR1 MNHEY, CDR2 SVGEGT. This CDR3 is CASSFGNNTEAFF. CDR3 in DNA: TGTGCCAGCAGTTTTGGGAATAACACTGAAGCTTTCTTT.

This clonotype was seen only a few times. This chain's CDR3 is CSARGPLLNYGYTF. CDR3 in DNA: TGCAGTGCTAGAGGCCCACTACTAAACTATGGCTACACCTTC. The V call is TRBV20-1, the J call TRBJ1-2; no clear D. The CDR3 runs to 14 residues. The germline V and J ends were trimmed by 1 base and 2 bases, with 11 bases remaining between them. CDR1 is DFQATT, CDR2 SNEGSKA, per germline (reference sequence).

As for this clonotype: Since a much larger clone is just one base distant, this may be a read error. The chain employs TRBV20-1 and TRBJ2-5, with a tentative D call TRBD2 (6 bases). Per the germline V gene, CDR1 is DFQATT and CDR2 is SNEGSKA (reference sequence). This CDR3 is 15 amino acids long. The CDR3: CGARGGGEAQETQYF. CDR3 bases: TGCGGTGCTAGAGGCGGCGGGGAGGCTCAAGAGACCCAGTACTTC.

The gene calls are TRBV30 and TRBJ2-5, with no clear D. Germline loops: CDR1 GTSNPN, CDR2 SVGIG (reference sequence). V lost 4 bases and J lost 3, with 3 bases in between. The CDR3 totals 10 residues. CDR3 amino acids: CAWMEETQYF. The CDR3 coding sequence is TGTGCCTGGATGGAAGAGACCCAGTACTTC.

This clonotype was observed at least ten times. The chain links TRBV2 to TRBJ2-7; D is possibly TRBD1 (6 bases). This CDR3 contains 13 residues. CDR1 and CDR2 from the germline V gene are SNHLY and FYNNEI. V lost 2 bases and J 5 bases, leaving 10 bases between the germline ends. CDR3 nucleotides: TGTGCCAGCAGTGAACAGGGGAAGGACGAGCAGTACTTC. Its protein is CASSEQGKDEQYF.

This clonotype was seen more than once but under ten times. The rearrangement joins TRBV12-3 or TRBV12-4 to TRBJ2-3; D is ambiguous. The CDR3 spans 16 residues. Trimming removed 6 bases from V and 2 bases from J, with 18 bases in between. The CDR3 DNA reads TGTGCCAGCAGCACGGTTCGAGACGGCTACACAGATACGCAGTATTTT. Protein product: CASSTVRDGYTDTQYF.

This clonotype occurred a few times. This chain joins TRBV20-1 and TRBJ2-2, with D perhaps given as TRBD1 or TRBD2 (6 bases each). The CDR3 totals 15 residues. The V end was cut by 6 bases, the J end by 4 bases, with 18 bases between. The germline V gene encodes CDR1 DFQATT and CDR2 SNEGSKA (reference sequence). The DNA of the CDR3 is TGCAGTGCCTGGGGCCCGGGGGCTATCACCGGGGAGCTGTTTTTT. Its translation is CSAWGPGAITGELFF.

This sequence joins TRBV20-1 and TRBJ1-6, with a weak D call TRBD1 (5 bases). V was pared by 0 bases and J by 10 bases, with 19 bases between. Per germline, CDR1 DFQATT and CDR2 SNEGSKA (reference sequence). This CDR3 is 16 amino acids long. The CDR3 loop is CSARDFIWGQASPLHF. DNA for the CDR3: TGCAGTGCTAGAGATTTTATTTGGGGCCAGGCGTCACCCCTCCACTTT.

This clonotype was counted ten times or more. This chain connects TRBV19 to TRBJ2-3, with 11 bases aligning to TRBD2. The CDR3 consists of 17 residues. The germline V gene encodes CDR1 LNHDA and CDR2 SQIVND (reference sequence). J was trimmed by 2 bases and V by 7 bases; bases with no gene match: 11. CDR3: CASTTTSGGSLTDTQYF. The CDR3 DNA is TGTGCCAGTACAACCACTAGCGGGGGATCCCTCACAGATACGCAGTATTTT.

This clonotype was counted at least ten times. The rearrangement joins TRBV2 to TRBJ1-5, with D unresolved. The germline V gene encodes CDR1 SNHLY and CDR2 FYNNEI. V was clipped by 4 bases and J by 6 bases, with 7 bases between them. The CDR3 covers 12 residues. In DNA, the CDR3 is TGTGCCAGCAGTGCCACGATTCAGCCCCAGCATTTT. Encoded protein: CASSATIQPQHF.